Presented here are 30 T cell receptor beta chains from one specimen sequenced in a study of blood T cell repertoires in COVID-19. TCRdb's table, derived via immunoSEQ multiplex PCR, lists solely in-frame clones and lacks some. The sample shows 200,000 to 300,000 clones, 85% to 95% of them seen only once. The sample comprised peripheral blood. All receptors derive from a man aged 25-45 years with COVID-19, enrolled during active disease.

The V and J genes are TRBV4-2 and TRBJ1-6; maybe TRBD1 (6 bases). Trimming left V 0 bases short and J 13 bases short, with 16 bases between. The CDR3 is 15 amino acids. CDR1 LGHNA and CDR2 YNFKEQ come from the germline V gene. CDR3 region: CASSQDWQGLLPLHF. The CDR3, as DNA: TGTGCCAGCAGCCAAGATTGGCAGGGGCTTCTTCCCCTCCACTTT.

The chain uses TRBV7-6 and TRBJ1-1; D might be TRBD1 (5 bases). Germline CDR1 reads SGHVS; CDR2 reads FNYEAQ. Trimming took off 6 bases at V and 5 bases at J, with 7 bases between the two ends. CDR3 size: 11 residues. CDR3 protein: CASSRGTEAFF. The CDR3 DNA reads as TGTGCCAGCAGTCGGGGGACTGAAGCTTTCTTT.

The CDR3 nucleotides are TGTGCCAGCAAGAGGGGACTAGGCGGCTACACCTTC. Its protein is CASKRGLGGYTF. The rearrangement joins TRBV6-5 to TRBJ1-2; TRBD1 might be the D (5 bases). V was pared by 7 bases and J by 8 bases, with 14 bases between. This CDR3 comprises 12 residues. Germline V gene lookup returns CDR1 MNHEY and CDR2 SVGAGI.

The chain carries TRBV6-6 and TRBJ1-1; 9 positions agree with TRBD1. The trim removed 8 bases at V and 5 bases at J, leaving 9 bases unmatched. CDR3 size: 14 residues. The V gene's germline CDR1 is MNHNY and CDR2 SVGAGI (reference sequence). The chain's CDR3 is CASGEDRGVTEAFF. The DNA of the CDR3 is TGTGCCAGCGGGGAGGACAGGGGAGTTACTGAAGCTTTCTTT.

V and J are TRBV5-1 and TRBJ1-1; unclear D gene. The V end lost 0 bases, the J end lost 0 bases, and 15 bases lay between the germline ends. The V gene's germline CDR1 is SGHRS and CDR2 YFSETQ. This CDR3 region has 17 residues. The CDR3 is CASSLVRGKGMNTEAFF. In DNA, the CDR3 is TGCGCCAGCAGCTTGGTTCGGGGAAAAGGCATGAACACTGAAGCTTTCTTT. Filled out from reference TRBV5-1 and TRBJ1-1, the complete variable domain reads KAGVTQTPRYLIKTRGQQVTLSCSPISGHRSVSWYQQTPGQGLQFLFEYFSETQRNKGNFPGRFSGRQFSNSRSEMNVSTLELGDSALYLCASSLVRGKGMNTEAFFGQGTRLTVV.

The chain employs TRBV6-1 and TRBJ1-1; D is ambiguous. The V and J ends lost 2 bases and 6 bases respectively, with 10 bases between them. Germline CDR1 MNHNS, CDR2 SASEGT. This CDR3 has 13 amino acids. The CDR3: CASSERSRSEAFF. CDR3 nucleotide sequence: TGTGCCAGCAGTGAAAGATCCAGGTCTGAAGCTTTCTTT.

This chain joins TRBV28 and TRBJ1-5; D unresolved. Germline V gene lookup returns CDR1 MDHEN and CDR2 SYDVKM. This CDR3 comprises 13 residues. Trimming pared 3 bases from V and 1 base from J, leaving 4 bases between. The CDR3 loop reads CASSFSSNQPQHF. CDR3 coding DNA: TGTGCCAGCAGTTTTTCAAGCAATCAGCCCCAGCATTTT.

The chain recombines TRBV5-4 with TRBJ2-7; D gene unclear. V was clipped by 0 bases and J by 2 bases, with 9 bases between them. This CDR3 spans 14 amino acids. From germline, CDR1 is SGHNT and CDR2 YYREEE (reference sequence). The CDR3 loop is CASSLGQKPYEQYF. In nucleotides, the CDR3 is TGTGCCAGCAGCTTGGGACAAAAACCCTACGAGCAGTACTTC. The whole variable domain, filled in from reference TRBV5-4 and TRBJ2-7, reads ETGVTQSPTHLIKTRGQQVTLRCSSQSGHNTVSWYQQALGQGPQFIFQYYREEENGRGNFPPRFSGLQFPNYSSELNVNALELDDSALYLCASSLGQKPYEQYFGPGTRLTVT.

The chain couples TRBV2 to TRBJ2-5, with 12 positions matching TRBD2. Germline CDR1 is SNHLY and CDR2 is FYNNEI. The J segment lost 5 bases and the V segment lost 6 bases, leaving 7 bases of the junction unmatched. The CDR3 runs 15 residues. Here the CDR3 reads CASSPRTSGAETQYF. In DNA form, the CDR3 reads TGTGCCAGCAGCCCAAGGACTAGCGGGGCGGAGACCCAGTACTTC.

This clone was counted a single time. The rearrangement links TRBV5-6 to TRBJ2-5, with 10 bases fitting TRBD1. V lost 3 bases, J lost 5 bases, and 13 bases stayed unmatched. Per germline, CDR1 SGHDT and CDR2 YYEEEE. The CDR3 runs to 17 residues. Written as DNA, the CDR3 is TGTGCCAGCAGCTATCGACAGGGGGCGGGTGCGGCGGAGACCCAGTACTTC. Its translation: CASSYRQGAGAAETQYF. The whole variable domain, filled in from reference TRBV5-6 and TRBJ2-5, reads DAGVTQSPTHLIKTRGQQVTLRCSPKSGHDTVSWYQQALGQGPQFIFQYYEEEERQRGNFPDRFSGHQFPNYSSELNVNALLLGDSALYLCASSYRQGAGAAETQYFGPGTRLLVL.

This clone appeared once. Other DNA sequences in the sample encode the same CDR3. This chain connects TRBV6-5 to TRBJ1-5; TRBD1 might be the D (6 bases). V lost 1 base and J lost 1, with 8 bases in between. CDR1 and CDR2 from the germline V gene are MNHEY and SVGAGI. This CDR3 has 15 residues. CDR3 loop: CASSYFRGSNQPQHF. The DNA of the CDR3 is TGTGCCAGCAGTTACTTCAGGGGAAGCAATCAGCCCCAGCATTTT.

This rearrangement joins TRBV6-6 to TRBJ2-7; TRBD1 matches at 11 bases. This CDR3 region has 15 residues. The J segment lost 4 bases and the V segment lost 5 bases, leaving 7 bases of the junction unmatched. From germline, CDR1 is MNHNY and CDR2 SVGAGI (reference sequence). CDR3 residues: CASSDPGQGVYEQYF. CDR3 DNA: TGTGCCAGCAGTGACCCGGGACAGGGGGTATACGAGCAGTACTTC.

Of note for this clone: Relative to the germline gene, one junction end is altered; a read error may explain this. The V call is TRBV11-2, the J call TRBJ1-1; TRBD1 is a possible D gene (5 bases). The CDR3 length is 14 residues. The germline V gene has CDR1 SGHAT and CDR2 FQNNGV. CDR3 loop: CASSLAQVNSEAFF. Written as DNA, the CDR3 is TGTGCCAGCAGCTTAGCACAGGTAAACAGTGAAGCTTTCTTT. The variable domain in full, with the rest retrieved from reference TRBV11-2 and TRBJ1-1, is EAGVAQSPRYKIIEKRQSVAFWCNPISGHATLYWYQQILGQGPKLLIQFQNNGVVDDSQLPKDRFSAERLKGVDSTLKIQPAKLEDSAVYLCASSLAQVNSEAFFGQGTRLTVV.

V and J are TRBV6-6 and TRBJ1-5; D not certain. This CDR3 comprises 14 residues. V shed 3 bases and J shed 2 bases, with 8 bases lying between them. Germline CDR1 reads MNHNY; CDR2 reads SVGAGI (reference sequence). CDR3 sequence: CASSYQSGNQPQHF. CDR3 coding DNA: TGTGCCAGCAGTTATCAGTCTGGCAATCAGCCCCAGCATTTT.

This CDR3 is CASSVEGGPNQPQHF. In DNA, the CDR3 is TGTGCCAGCAGCGTAGAGGGAGGCCCCAATCAGCCCCAGCATTTT. The V call is TRBV9, the J call TRBJ1-5, with D hard to call. CDR1 is SGDLS and CDR2 is YYNGEE in the germline V gene. This CDR3 has 15 residues. The germline V and J ends were trimmed by 0 bases and 3 bases, with 10 bases remaining between them.

This clone was seen only a few times. The chain combines TRBV2 with TRBJ2-1; TRBD2 is a possible D gene (6 bases). The germline gives CDR1 SNHLY, CDR2 FYNNEI. With 2 bases removed from V and 7 bases from J, the gap between germline ends came to 15 bases. The CDR3 covers 15 residues. The DNA for the CDR3 is TGTGCCAGCAGTGAACCCCGCGGGGTTGGAAATGAGCAGTTCTTC. This codes for CASSEPRGVGNEQFF.

The J gene is TRBJ2-5, the V gene TRBV5-1, with TRBD1 matching over 7 bases. Germline V CDR1 and CDR2: SGHRS, YFSETQ. This CDR3 region has 15 residues. The ends lost 0 bases at V and 5 bases at J; junction bases unmatched: 7. The CDR3 DNA is TGCGCCAGCAGCTTGGGAGGGGGCAGAATGGAGACCCAGTACTTC. This sequence encodes CASSLGGGRMETQYF.

The chain combines TRBV6-1 with TRBJ2-7, with TRBD2 as a possible D gene (5 bases). Trimming removed 3 bases at V and 7 bases at J, with 16 bases between. Germline V gene data show CDR1 as MNHNS and CDR2 as SASEGT. CDR3 length equals 14 residues. This chain's CDR3 is CASSDSLALGEQYF. For the CDR3, the DNA is TGTGCCAGCAGTGACAGCCTAGCCCTAGGGGAGCAGTACTTC.

This clone came up once. The chain employs TRBV7-3 and TRBJ2-4; possible D gene TRBD1, 6 bases. The CDR3 covers 15 residues. Trimming took 1 base from V and 5 from J, leaving 12 bases between them. Per the germline V gene, CDR1 is SGHTA and CDR2 is FQGTGA. The CDR3 region has the DNA TGTGCCAGCAGCTTAAGTCCGGGACACCAAAACATTCAGTACTTC. It translates to CASSLSPGHQNIQYF.

The chain carries TRBV2 and TRBJ2-3, with D maybe TRBD1 (5 bases). CDR3 length: 12 amino acids. Deletions cut 8 bases from V and 8 bases from J, with 14 bases between. Germline V lookup: CDR1 SNHLY, CDR2 FYNNEI. CDR3 sequence (DNA): TGTGCCAGCGGTTGGGGCATGGGTACGCAGTATTTT. Amino acid sequence: CASGWGMGTQYF.

The rearrangement joins TRBV6-5 to TRBJ1-1; D is perhaps TRBD1 (6 bases). The CDR3 extends over 13 amino acids. V shed 4 bases and J shed 4 bases, with 10 bases lying between them. CDR1 and CDR2 (germline): MNHEY, SVGAGI. In nucleotides, the CDR3 is TGTGCCAGCAGTTCTCTAGGGGGCACTGAAGCTTTCTTT. This sequence encodes CASSSLGGTEAFF.

The CDR3 bases are TGTGCCAGCAGCGTAGTTAGCGGGGGGGCCAGTGAGCAGTTCTTC. It specifies CASSVVSGGASEQFF. The genes are TRBV9 and TRBJ2-1; 11 bases are a match to TRBD2. This CDR3 region has 15 residues. The V gene's germline CDR1 is SGDLS and CDR2 YYNGEE. V lost 0 bases and J lost 9; bases outside the gene matches: 5.

Regarding this clone: One end of the junction is discordant with germline, which a read error may explain. The chain employs TRBV12-3 or TRBV12-4 and TRBJ2-2, with a weak D call TRBD1 (7 bases). This CDR3 comprises 13 residues. The CDR3: CAGRGAPTGELFF. The CDR3 DNA reads as TGTGCCGGCAGGGGGGCCCCCACCGGGGAGCTGTTTTTT.

This clone appeared once. The sample contains more than one DNA sequence encoding this CDR3. V usage is TRBV3-1 (or the pseudogene TRBV3-2) and J usage is TRBJ2-2, with 7 positions matching TRBD2. Germline CDR1 reads LGHDT; CDR2 reads YNNKEL (reference sequence). CDR3 size: 13 residues. V lost 4 bases, J lost 6 bases, and 2 bases stayed unmatched. CDR3 loop: CASSPRGAGELFF. Here the CDR3 DNA reads TGTGCCAGCAGCCCTCGGGGGGCCGGGGAGCTGTTTTTT.

This sequence joins TRBV6-1 and TRBJ2-7, with D possibly matching TRBD1 (5 bases). The CDR3 spans 13 residues. Germline V gene sequence: CDR1 MNHNS, CDR2 SASEGT. Trimming cost V 3 bases and J 3 bases, with 9 bases left between them. DNA of the CDR3: TGTGCCAGCAGTGAGAGGACAATCTACGAGCAGTACTTC. This encodes CASSERTIYEQYF.

The rearrangement uses TRBV2 and TRBJ1-5; perhaps TRBD1 as D (5 bases). Germline-derived CDR1 and CDR2 are SNHLY and FYNNEI. V lost 6 bases and J lost 0, with 9 bases in between. The CDR3 runs 14 residues. CDR3 sequence: CASRVDSSNQPQHF. In nucleotides, the CDR3 is TGTGCCAGCAGGGTAGACAGTAGCAATCAGCCCCAGCATTTT. The full variable domain, in which reference TRBV2 and TRBJ1-5 provide the parts outside the CDR3, is EPEVTQTPSHQVTQMGQEVILRCVPISNHLYFYWYRQILGQKVEFLVSFYNNEISEKSEIFDDQFSVERPDGSNFTLKIRSTKLEDSAMYFCASRVDSSNQPQHFGDGTRLSIL.

V usage is TRBV5-1 and J usage is TRBJ1-2, with 10 bases identical to TRBD1. The CDR3 extends over 15 amino acids. V lost 0 bases, J lost 8 bases, and 7 bases stayed unmatched. Germline values: CDR1 SGHRS, CDR2 YFSETQ. CDR3 sequence (DNA): TGCGCCAGCAGCTTGGAGGGACAGGGGACCGGAGGCTACACCTTC. Amino acid sequence: CASSLEGQGTGGYTF.

The V and J genes are TRBV5-6 and TRBJ1-4, with D uncertain. The CDR3 loop spans 16 amino acids. CDR1 SGHDT and CDR2 YYEEEE come from the germline V gene. Trimming took off 4 bases at V and 0 bases at J, with 13 bases between the two ends. The CDR3 DNA follows: TGTGCCAGCAGCCCTGTTGGCGGAGCAACTAATGAAAAACTGTTTTTT. The encoded protein is CASSPVGGATNEKLFF.

CDR3: CSASGGLYNEQFF. DNA for the CDR3: TGCAGTGCTAGTGGGGGGCTCTACAATGAGCAGTTCTTC. The J gene is TRBJ2-1, the V gene TRBV20-1, with D perhaps TRBD1 or TRBD2 (6 bases each). Trimming pared 3 bases from V and 3 bases from J, leaving 9 bases between. The CDR3 consists of 13 residues. Germline CDR1 DFQATT, CDR2 SNEGSKA (reference sequence).

As regards this clone: The DNA is omitted, as the CDR3 cannot be located on it reliably, and the CDR3 follows TCRdb's listing. The chain employs TRBV27 and TRBJ2-7; no check of the table's D call, TRBD1, against the DNA was made. Germline V gene sequence: CDR1 MNHEY, CDR2 SMNVEV (reference sequence). The CDR3 adds up to 16 amino acids, both ends counted. The CDR3 protein is CASSSSRQGSIYEQYF.